One and the same sample provided the 17 T cell receptor beta chains below, sequenced in a study of cytomegalovirus exposure and HLA in healthy donors. PCR was performed using 60 Vbeta and 13 Jbeta primers. Produced via immunoSEQ multiplex PCR; TCRdb's table is partial and in-frame only. The sample contains around 130,000 clones, less than 85% of which appear only once. The sequencing sample was made of PBMCs. Receptor source: a male donor in good health and CMV-seronegative.

This rearrangement joins TRBV19 to TRBJ2-7; TRBD1 agrees at 8 bases. The CDR3 contains 14 residues. Trimming took 3 bases from V and 6 from J; bases not matched to a gene: 7. Germline V gives CDR1 LNHDA, CDR2 SQIVND (reference sequence). CDR3 nucleotides: TGTGCCAGTAGTATTTTAGGACAGGGCGGCGAGCAGTACTTC. Residues: CASSILGQGGEQYF.

The chain combines TRBV14 with TRBJ1-2; D is perhaps TRBD1 (5 bases). Trimming pared 2 bases from V and 7 bases from J, leaving 11 bases between. CDR1 and CDR2 from the germline V gene are SGHDN and FVKESK. This CDR3 comprises 13 residues. The CDR3 DNA reads as TGTGCCAGCAGCCAAAAACGGGGGTTTGGCTACACCTTC. It encodes CASSQKRGFGYTF.

J is TRBJ2-3 and V is TRBV6-5, with D perhaps TRBD1 (5 bases). Trimming pared 1 base from V and 5 bases from J, leaving 10 bases between. The CDR3 runs 14 residues. CDR1 is MNHEY, CDR2 SVGAGI, per germline. CDR3 nucleotide sequence: TGTGCCAGCAGTTACTTAGGGGCGCAAGATACGCAGTATTTT. Protein: CASSYLGAQDTQYF.

The V and J genes are TRBV7-6 and TRBJ1-5; TRBD1 aligns across 9 bases. Germline V CDR1 and CDR2: SGHVS, FNYEAQ. The CDR3 has 17 residues. V dropped 5 bases and J dropped 1; count of bases not matched to a gene: 9. DNA of the CDR3: TGTGCCAGCAGCCTCTCTCCGGGACAGGGAAGCAATCAGCCCCAGCATTTT. It encodes CASSLSPGQGSNQPQHF.

This clone was detected only a few times. V usage is TRBV5-4 and J usage is TRBJ2-5; possibly TRBD2 for D (6 bases). Germline V gene data show CDR1 as SGHNT and CDR2 as YYREEE (reference sequence). Trimming removed 4 bases at V and 5 bases at J, with 18 bases between. The CDR3 contains 15 residues. The CDR3 DNA follows: TGTGCCAGCAGCCTAGCGACTGGACCGGGGGAGACCCAGTACTTC. Protein: CASSLATGPGETQYF.

This clone was picked up one time. The chain combines TRBV7-2 with TRBJ1-2, with D tentatively TRBD1 (5 bases). The germline CDR1 and CDR2 sequences are SGHTA and FQGNSA. CDR3 size: 17 residues. V was pared by 1 base and J by 0 bases, with 15 bases between. The CDR3 region is CASSLEVGGFANYGYTF. In DNA, the CDR3 is TGTGCCAGCAGCTTAGAGGTGGGGGGGTTCGCTAACTATGGCTACACCTTC.

V is TRBV30 and J is TRBJ2-7; D may be TRBD1 (6 bases). The germline V and J ends were trimmed by 5 bases and 3 bases, with 14 bases remaining between them. CDR1 GTSNPN and CDR2 SVGIG come from the germline V gene (reference sequence). The CDR3 is made up of 13 amino acids. The CDR3 nucleotides are TGTGCCTGGCGTCAAGGGGGAAGCTACGAGCAGTACTTC. It encodes CAWRQGGSYEQYF.

CDR3 coding DNA: TGCGCCAGCCGTTACGGGACTGACTATGGCTACACCTTC. Its protein product is CASRYGTDYGYTF. The J gene is TRBJ1-2, the V gene TRBV5-1, with a possible D match to TRBD1 (5 bases). Trimming removed 7 bases from V and 3 bases from J, with 13 bases in between. There are 13 residues in the CDR3. Germline V lookup: CDR1 SGHRS, CDR2 YFSETQ.

The rearrangement links TRBV10-3 to TRBJ1-1; TRBD1 aligns across 7 bases. With V trimmed by 6 bases and J by 1 base, 14 bases remained unmatched. The germline V gene has CDR1 ENHRY and CDR2 SYGVKD. This CDR3 region has 17 residues. The CDR3 coding sequence is TGTGCCATCAGAAGACTCCGGGACAGTACTTCGAACACTGAAGCTTTCTTT. It encodes CAIRRLRDSTSNTEAFF.

The genes are TRBV29-1 and TRBJ1-1; TRBD1 matches 7 bases. The ends lost 2 bases at V and 0 bases at J; junction bases unmatched: 0. CDR3 size: 13 residues. The germline CDR1 and CDR2 sequences are SQVTM and ANQGSEA. CDR3 residues: CSVEQGVNTEAFF. CDR3 in DNA: TGCAGCGTTGAACAGGGGGTGAACACTGAAGCTTTCTTT. The whole variable domain, remainder taken from reference TRBV29-1 and TRBJ1-1, is SAVISQKPSRDICQRGTSLTIQCQVDSQVTMMFWYRQQPGQSLTLIATANQGSEATYESGFVIDKFPISRPNLTFSTLTVSNMSPEDSSIYLCSVEQGVNTEAFFGQGTRLTVV.

This clone was detected only a few times. The chain joins TRBV6-5 to TRBJ1-2, with 7 bases matching TRBD1. Trimming removed 6 bases from V and 2 bases from J; junction bases left unmatched: 3. This CDR3 is built from 13 residues. From germline, CDR1 is MNHEY and CDR2 SVGAGI. This CDR3 reads CASRLTGNYGYTF. CDR3 DNA sequence: TGTGCCAGCAGATTGACAGGGAACTATGGCTACACCTTC.

The chain recombines TRBV5-1 with TRBJ1-6; 10 bases are shared with TRBD1. V lost 1 base and J lost 9; bases outside the gene matches: 4. There are 15 residues in the CDR3. Germline V gene lookup returns CDR1 SGHRS and CDR2 YFSETQ. The chain's CDR3 is CASSLSGQGRSPLHF. CDR3 nucleotides: TGCGCCAGCAGCTTGTCGGGACAGGGGCGTTCACCCCTCCACTTT.

The chain links TRBV29-1 to TRBJ1-2, with 9 bases identical to TRBD1. The V segment lost 7 bases and the J segment 5 bases; nucleotides outside the gene matches: 8. The CDR3 spans 13 residues. CDR1 SQVTM and CDR2 ANQGSEA come from the germline V gene. CDR3: CSGTGGAGYGYTF. The CDR3 nucleotides are TGCAGCGGAACAGGGGGCGCGGGTTATGGCTACACCTTC.

The chain joins TRBV5-1 to TRBJ2-7; maybe TRBD2 (7 bases). Germline CDR1 reads SGHRS; CDR2 reads YFSETQ. Trimming removed 2 bases from V and 3 bases from J, with 18 bases in between. The CDR3 loop spans 16 amino acids. The CDR3 nucleotides are TGCGCCAGCAGCTTCTGGGGGACAAGCGGGAACTACGAGCAGTACTTC. Amino acids: CASSFWGTSGNYEQYF.

V is TRBV29-1 and J is TRBJ2-3, with a weak D call TRBD1 (6 bases). The V end was cut by 5 bases, the J end by 5 bases, with 14 bases between. This CDR3 contains 13 residues. The germline CDR1 and CDR2 sequences are SQVTM and ANQGSEA. The CDR3 bases are TGCAGCGTTCCGGACAGCGCGGGAGATACGCAGTATTTT. It encodes CSVPDSAGDTQYF.

The CDR3 is CASSSLPGDQPQHF. The CDR3 nucleotides are TGTGCCAGCTCCTCCCTACCAGGGGATCAGCCCCAGCATTTT. The chain combines TRBV18 with TRBJ1-5; perhaps TRBD1 as D (6 bases). The V and J ends lost 6 bases and 5 bases respectively, with 14 bases between them. Germline V gene data show CDR1 as KGHSH and CDR2 as LQKENI. This CDR3 contains 14 residues. The whole variable domain, remainder taken from reference TRBV18 and TRBJ1-5, is NAGVMQNPRHLVRRRGQEARLRCSPMKGHSHVYWYRQLPEEGLKFMVYLQKENIIDESGMPKERFSAEFPKEGPSILRIQQVVRGDSAAYFCASSSLPGDQPQHFGDGTRLSIL.

The CDR3 loop reads CALTGGVTAKNIQYF. As DNA, the CDR3 is TGTGCCTTAACGGGGGGGGTGACGGCCAAAAACATTCAGTACTTC. The chain is built from TRBV21-1 and TRBJ2-4; the D segment call TRBD2 is taken from the table without a DNA check. TRBV21-1 is shown as a pseudogene. The CDR3 consists of 15 residues.